The following is a TCR delta chain sequence with its context. The sample comes from a study of gamma-delta T cells after stem cell transplantation. TCRdb re-called the RT-PCR reads with CATT. Among over 3,500 delta-chain clones listed, 16% were seen once. The V gene's germline CDR1 is TVYSNPD and CDR2 GDNSRS (reference sequence). CDR3 size: 20 residues. Trimming pared 2 bases from V and 0 bases from J, leaving 31 bases between. Sequences were obtained from gamma-delta T cells. The rearrangement links TRDV3 to TRDJ1; D is uncertain. The J gene is absent in TCRdb and was assigned here via DNA matching to germline. The sequence derives from a human donor. It is not recorded whose cells these are; they may come from a transplant donor. The CDR3 sequence is CAFYATSTPGRVADTDKLIF. CDR3 DNA sequence: TGTGCCTTTTACGCCACCAGTACCCCGGGACGGGTGGCCGACACCGATAAACTCATCTTT.